This TCR beta chain was recorded in a study of shared clonotypes between healthy human individuals. Points from the study as a whole: All-four-donor shared clonotypes had higher generation probabilities than non-shared clonotypes did. Larger richness was generally estimated for naive than memory subsets.

Per sorted-subset replicate PCR, input was 200 to 250 ng DNA, representing tens of thousands of T cell genomes. The protocol was immunoSEQ multiplex PCR, while the TCRdb copy is restricted to in-frame clones and leaves out a portion. Counted here are some 2.3 million clones, just over 90% occurring once; the ten biggest clones make up 0.39%. On this clone itself: Its antigen is unknown.

Germline CDR1 reads SGHTA; CDR2 reads FQGNSA. This CDR3 contains 16 residues. Losses at the gene ends were 6 bases for V and 8 bases for J; bases not matched to a gene: 13. The rearrangement links TRBV7-2 to TRBJ2-4; 10 nucleotides agree with TRBD2. The source is a man aged 18 to 35 in good health. Some clones in this sample may be carry-over from other donors' samples. Source material: naive CD4+ T cells from PBMCs. Subset here: CD45RA+ positively selected. CDR3 sequence (DNA): TGTGCCAGCAGTTTTCAATTAGCGGGAGGCGGGGACATTCAGTACTTC. Translating gives CASSFQLAGGGDIQYF.